This TCR beta chain derives from a study of T cell responses to AZD1222 COVID-19 vaccine. CDR1 and CDR2 from the germline V gene are SGHRS and YFSETQ. Losses at the gene ends were 4 bases for V and 4 bases for J; bases not matched to a gene: 4. CDR3 length: 14 residues. Researchers grouped second doses given at about 4 or about 12 weeks into one pool. Assay: immunoSEQ multiplex PCR; the TCRdb copy retains only in-frame clones and omits some. The sample has tens of thousands of clones, 89% seen once. The receptor was isolated from an adult who received the AZD1222 COVID-19 vaccine. The V gene is TRBV5-1, the J gene TRBJ1-2; the match to TRBD1 covers 10 bases. The sequencing used peripheral blood, collected 28 days after the second AZD1222 dose. The CDR3 protein is CASSQGQGIYGYTF. Here the CDR3 DNA reads TGCGCCAGCAGCCAGGGACAGGGGATCTATGGCTACACCTTC.